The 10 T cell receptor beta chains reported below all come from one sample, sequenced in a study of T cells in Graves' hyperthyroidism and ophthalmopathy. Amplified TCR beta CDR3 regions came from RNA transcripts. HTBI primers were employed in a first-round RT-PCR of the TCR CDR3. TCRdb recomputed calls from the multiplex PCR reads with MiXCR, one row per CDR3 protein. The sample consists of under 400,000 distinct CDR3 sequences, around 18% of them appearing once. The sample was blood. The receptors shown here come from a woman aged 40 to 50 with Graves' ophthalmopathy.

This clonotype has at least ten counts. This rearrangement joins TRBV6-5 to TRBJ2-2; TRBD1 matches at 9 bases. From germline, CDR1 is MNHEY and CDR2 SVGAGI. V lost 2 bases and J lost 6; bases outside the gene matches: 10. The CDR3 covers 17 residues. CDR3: CASSYGTGRIWSGELFF. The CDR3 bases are TGTGCCAGCAGTTACGGGACAGGGAGAATATGGTCCGGGGAGCTGTTTTTT.

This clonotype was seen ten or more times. DNA for the CDR3: TGTGCCAGCAACGGGGAGCTCTCCTACGAGCAGTACTTC. Translated, it gives CASNGELSYEQYF. The chain uses TRBV28 and TRBJ2-7; D perhaps matches TRBD2 (5 bases). The V and J ends lost 7 bases and 0 bases respectively, with 10 bases between them. Per germline, CDR1 MDHEN and CDR2 SYDVKM. This CDR3 comprises 13 residues.

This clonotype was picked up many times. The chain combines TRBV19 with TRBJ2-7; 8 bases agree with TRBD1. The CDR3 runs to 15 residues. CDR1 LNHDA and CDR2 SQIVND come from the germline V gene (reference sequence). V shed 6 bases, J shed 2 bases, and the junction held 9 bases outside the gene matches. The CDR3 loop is CASSVLGTGPYEQYF. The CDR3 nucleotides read TGTGCCAGTAGCGTCTTGGGGACAGGACCCTACGAGCAGTACTTC.

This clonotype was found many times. CDR3 region: CASSQVTGQGGYEQYF. CDR3 nucleotides: TGCGCCAGCAGCCAAGTGACGGGACAGGGGGGGTACGAGCAGTACTTC. The V call is TRBV4-1, the J call TRBJ2-7, with 11 nucleotides matching TRBD1. V shed 1 base and J 4 bases; nucleotides not matched to a gene: 6. The CDR3 covers 16 residues. Germline V gene sequence: CDR1 MGHRA, CDR2 YSYEKL.

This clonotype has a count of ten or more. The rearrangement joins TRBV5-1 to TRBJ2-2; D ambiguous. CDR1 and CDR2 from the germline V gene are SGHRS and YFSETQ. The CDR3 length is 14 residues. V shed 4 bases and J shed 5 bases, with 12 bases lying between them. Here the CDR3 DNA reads TGCGCCAGCAGCCTCCTCGGACCTACCGGGGAGCTGTTTTTT. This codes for CASSLLGPTGELFF.

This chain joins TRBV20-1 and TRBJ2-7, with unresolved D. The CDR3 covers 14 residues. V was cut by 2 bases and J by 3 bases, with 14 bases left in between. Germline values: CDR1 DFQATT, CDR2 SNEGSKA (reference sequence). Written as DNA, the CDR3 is TGCAGTGCTAGAAGAGGACGGGCACGCTACGAGCAGTACTTC. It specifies CSARRGRARYEQYF.

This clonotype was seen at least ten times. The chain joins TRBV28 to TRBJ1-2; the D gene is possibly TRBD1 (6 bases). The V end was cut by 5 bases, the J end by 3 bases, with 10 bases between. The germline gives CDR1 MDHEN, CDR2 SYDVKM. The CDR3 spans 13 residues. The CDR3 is CASSQGTYYGYTF. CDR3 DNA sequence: TGTGCCAGCAGTCAGGGGACATACTATGGCTACACCTTC.

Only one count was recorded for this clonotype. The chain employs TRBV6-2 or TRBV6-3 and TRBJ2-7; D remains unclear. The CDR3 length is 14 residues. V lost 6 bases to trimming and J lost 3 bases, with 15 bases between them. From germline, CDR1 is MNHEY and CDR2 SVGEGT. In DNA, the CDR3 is TGTGCCAGCAGGGGCCAGGCTCTGAGCTACGAGCAGTACTTC. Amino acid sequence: CASRGQALSYEQYF.

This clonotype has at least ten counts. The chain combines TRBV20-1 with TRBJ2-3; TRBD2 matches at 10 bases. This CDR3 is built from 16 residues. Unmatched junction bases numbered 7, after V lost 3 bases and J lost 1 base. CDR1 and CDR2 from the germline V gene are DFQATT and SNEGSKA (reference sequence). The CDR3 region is CSASITGTSGTDTQYF. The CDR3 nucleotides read TGCAGTGCTAGTATCACCGGGACTAGCGGCACAGATACGCAGTATTTT.

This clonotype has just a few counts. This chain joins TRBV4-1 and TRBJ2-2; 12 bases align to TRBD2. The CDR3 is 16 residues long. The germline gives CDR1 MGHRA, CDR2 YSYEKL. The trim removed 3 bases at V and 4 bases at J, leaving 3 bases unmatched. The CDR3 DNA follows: TGCGCCAGCAGCCACCTAGCGGGAGGGCTCACCGGGGAGCTGTTTTTT. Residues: CASSHLAGGLTGELFF.